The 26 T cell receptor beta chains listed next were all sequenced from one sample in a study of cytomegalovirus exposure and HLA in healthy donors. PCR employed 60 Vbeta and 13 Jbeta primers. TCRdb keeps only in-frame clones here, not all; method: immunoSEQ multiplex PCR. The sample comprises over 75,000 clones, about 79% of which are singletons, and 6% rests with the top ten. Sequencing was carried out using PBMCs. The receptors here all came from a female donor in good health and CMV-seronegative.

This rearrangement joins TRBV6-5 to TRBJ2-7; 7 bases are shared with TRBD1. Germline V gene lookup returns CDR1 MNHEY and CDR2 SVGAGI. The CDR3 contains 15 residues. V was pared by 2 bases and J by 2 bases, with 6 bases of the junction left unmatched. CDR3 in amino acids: CASSYPRQGTYEQYF. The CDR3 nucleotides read TGTGCCAGCAGTTACCCGAGACAGGGAACCTACGAGCAGTACTTC.

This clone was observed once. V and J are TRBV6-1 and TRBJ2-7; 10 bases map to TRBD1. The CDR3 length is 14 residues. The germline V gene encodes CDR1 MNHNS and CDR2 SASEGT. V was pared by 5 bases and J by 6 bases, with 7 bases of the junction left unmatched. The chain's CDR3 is CASSSRDRGSEQYF. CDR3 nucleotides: TGTGCCAGCAGTTCCCGGGACAGGGGCTCCGAGCAGTACTTC.

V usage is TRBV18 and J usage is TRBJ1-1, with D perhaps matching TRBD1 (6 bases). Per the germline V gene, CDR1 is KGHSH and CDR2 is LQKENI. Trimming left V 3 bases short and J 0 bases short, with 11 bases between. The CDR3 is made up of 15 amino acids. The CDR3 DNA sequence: TGTGCCAGCTCACCCGGACAGACCATGAACACTGAAGCTTTCTTT. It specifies CASSPGQTMNTEAFF.

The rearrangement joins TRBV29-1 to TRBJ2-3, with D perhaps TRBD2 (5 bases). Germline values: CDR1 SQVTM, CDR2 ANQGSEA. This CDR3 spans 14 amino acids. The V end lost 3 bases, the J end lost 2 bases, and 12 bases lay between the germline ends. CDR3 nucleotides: TGCAGCGTTGATAGTTCCGGGATCACAGATACGCAGTATTTT. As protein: CSVDSSGITDTQYF.

The CDR3 nucleotides read TGTGCCAGCAGCCACCGGGGACTAGAATCGGGTGAGCAGTTCTTC. Encoded protein: CASSHRGLESGEQFF. The chain links TRBV4-2 to TRBJ2-1; 8 positions match TRBD2. With 3 bases clipped from V and 9 bases from J, the junction kept 10 bases outside the gene matches. Germline V lookup: CDR1 LGHNA, CDR2 YNFKEQ. This CDR3 spans 15 amino acids.

CDR3 DNA sequence: TGCGCCAGCAGCTCCTCTCCTACTAGCGGGATAACCTACGAGCAGTACTTC. It translates to CASSSSPTSGITYEQYF. This chain links TRBV5-1 with TRBJ2-7; 10 bases agree with TRBD2. V lost 3 bases and J lost 2; bases outside the gene matches: 11. Germline CDR1 and CDR2: SGHRS and YFSETQ. The CDR3 is 17 residues long. Combining the CDR3 with reference TRBV5-1 and TRBJ2-7 gives the whole variable domain KAGVTQTPRYLIKTRGQQVTLSCSPISGHRSVSWYQQTPGQGLQFLFEYFSETQRNKGNFPGRFSGRQFSNSRSEMNVSTLELGDSALYLCASSSSPTSGITYEQYFGPGTRLTVT.

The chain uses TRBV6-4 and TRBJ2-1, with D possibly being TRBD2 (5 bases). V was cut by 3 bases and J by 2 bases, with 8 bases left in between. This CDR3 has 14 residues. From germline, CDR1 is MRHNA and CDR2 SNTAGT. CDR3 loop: CASSEGGPYNEQFF. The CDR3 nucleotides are TGTGCCAGCAGTGAGGGCGGGCCCTACAATGAGCAGTTCTTC.

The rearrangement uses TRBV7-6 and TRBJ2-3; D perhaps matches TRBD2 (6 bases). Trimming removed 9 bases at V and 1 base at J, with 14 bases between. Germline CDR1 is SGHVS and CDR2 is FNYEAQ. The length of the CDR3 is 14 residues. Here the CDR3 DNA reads TGTGCCAGTAGGCTATGGGGGGGCACAGATACGCAGTATTTT. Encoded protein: CASRLWGGTDTQYF.

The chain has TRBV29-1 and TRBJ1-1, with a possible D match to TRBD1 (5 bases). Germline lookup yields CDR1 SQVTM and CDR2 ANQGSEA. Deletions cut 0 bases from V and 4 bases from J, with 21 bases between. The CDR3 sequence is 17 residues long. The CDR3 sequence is CSVEDHRSGRTSTEAFF. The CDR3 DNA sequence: TGCAGCGTTGAAGATCATAGGTCAGGGAGGACTAGCACTGAAGCTTTCTTT.

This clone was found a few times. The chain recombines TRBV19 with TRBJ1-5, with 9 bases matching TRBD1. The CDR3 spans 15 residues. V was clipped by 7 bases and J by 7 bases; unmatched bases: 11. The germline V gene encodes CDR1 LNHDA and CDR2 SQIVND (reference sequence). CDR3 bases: TGTGCCAGTACAAGAACCACAGGGGGCAGCCAGCCCCAGCATTTT. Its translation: CASTRTTGGSQPQHF.

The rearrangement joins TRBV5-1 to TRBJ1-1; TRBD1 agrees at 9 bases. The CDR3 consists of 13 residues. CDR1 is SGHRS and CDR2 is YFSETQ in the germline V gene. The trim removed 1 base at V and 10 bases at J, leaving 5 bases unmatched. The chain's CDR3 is CASSLPSTGGAFF. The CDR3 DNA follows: TGCGCCAGCAGCTTGCCATCGACAGGGGGAGCTTTCTTT.

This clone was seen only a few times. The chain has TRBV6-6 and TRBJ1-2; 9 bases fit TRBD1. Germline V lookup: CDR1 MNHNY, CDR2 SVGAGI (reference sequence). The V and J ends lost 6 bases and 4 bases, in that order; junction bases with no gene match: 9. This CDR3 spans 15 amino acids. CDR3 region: CASRDTGGSGYGYTF. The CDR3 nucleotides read TGTGCCAGCAGAGATACAGGGGGCTCGGGCTATGGCTACACCTTC.

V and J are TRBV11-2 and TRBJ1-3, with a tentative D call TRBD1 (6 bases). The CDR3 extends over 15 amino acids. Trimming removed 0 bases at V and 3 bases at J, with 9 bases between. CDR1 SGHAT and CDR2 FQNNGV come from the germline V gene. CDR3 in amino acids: CASSLDQGFGNTIYF. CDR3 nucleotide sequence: TGTGCCAGCAGCTTAGATCAGGGGTTTGGAAACACCATATATTTT.

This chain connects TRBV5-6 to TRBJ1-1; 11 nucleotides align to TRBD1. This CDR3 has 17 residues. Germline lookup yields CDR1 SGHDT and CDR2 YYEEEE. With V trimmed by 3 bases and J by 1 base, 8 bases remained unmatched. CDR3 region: CASSWIPGQGGNTEAFF. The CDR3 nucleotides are TGTGCCAGCAGCTGGATCCCGGGACAGGGGGGGAACACTGAAGCTTTCTTT.

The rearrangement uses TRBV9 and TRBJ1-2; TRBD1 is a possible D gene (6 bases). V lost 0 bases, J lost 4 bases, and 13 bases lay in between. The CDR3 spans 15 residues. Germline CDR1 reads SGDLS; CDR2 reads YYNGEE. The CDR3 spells CASSVGAGALYGYTF. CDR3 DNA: TGTGCCAGCAGCGTAGGGGCAGGGGCGCTCTATGGCTACACCTTC.

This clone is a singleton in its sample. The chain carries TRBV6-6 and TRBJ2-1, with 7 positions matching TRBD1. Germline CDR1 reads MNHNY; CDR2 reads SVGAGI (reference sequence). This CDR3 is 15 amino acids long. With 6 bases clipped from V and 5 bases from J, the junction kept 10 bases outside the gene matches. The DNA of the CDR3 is TGTGCCAGCAGGAACCCGGGACAGCGTAACAATGAGCAGTTCTTC. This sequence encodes CASRNPGQRNNEQFF.

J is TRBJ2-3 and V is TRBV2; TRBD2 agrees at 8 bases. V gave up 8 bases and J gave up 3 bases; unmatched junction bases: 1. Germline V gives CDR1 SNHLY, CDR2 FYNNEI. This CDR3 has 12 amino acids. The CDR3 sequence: CASGLATDTQYF. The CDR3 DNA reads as TGTGCCAGCGGACTAGCAACAGATACGCAGTATTTT.

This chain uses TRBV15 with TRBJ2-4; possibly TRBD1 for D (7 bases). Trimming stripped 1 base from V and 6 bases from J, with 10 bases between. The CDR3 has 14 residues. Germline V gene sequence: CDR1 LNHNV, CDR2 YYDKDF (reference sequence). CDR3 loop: CATSRGQGGNIQYF. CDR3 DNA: TGTGCCACCAGCAGAGGGCAGGGGGGAAACATTCAGTACTTC.

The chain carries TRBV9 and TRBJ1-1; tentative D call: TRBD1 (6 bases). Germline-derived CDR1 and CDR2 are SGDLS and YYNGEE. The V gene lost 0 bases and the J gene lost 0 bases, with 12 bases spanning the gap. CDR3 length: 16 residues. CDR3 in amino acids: CASSVVRGPMNTEAFF. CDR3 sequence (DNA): TGTGCCAGCAGCGTAGTCAGGGGCCCCATGAACACTGAAGCTTTCTTT. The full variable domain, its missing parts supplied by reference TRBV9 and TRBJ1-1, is DSGVTQTPKHLITATGQRVTLRCSPRSGDLSVYWYQQSLDQGLQFLIQYYNGEERAKGNILERFSAQQFPDLHSELNLSSLELGDSALYFCASSVVRGPMNTEAFFGQGTRLTVV.

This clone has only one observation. The CDR3 loop is CASRGVGQINQPQHF. In DNA form, the CDR3 reads TGTGCCAGTCGGGGAGTAGGACAGATCAATCAGCCCCAGCATTTT. The genes are TRBV19 and TRBJ1-5, with TRBD1 as a possible D gene (6 bases). This CDR3 is built from 15 residues. Germline V lookup: CDR1 LNHDA, CDR2 SQIVND (reference sequence). Deletions cut 8 bases from V and 3 bases from J, with 17 bases between.

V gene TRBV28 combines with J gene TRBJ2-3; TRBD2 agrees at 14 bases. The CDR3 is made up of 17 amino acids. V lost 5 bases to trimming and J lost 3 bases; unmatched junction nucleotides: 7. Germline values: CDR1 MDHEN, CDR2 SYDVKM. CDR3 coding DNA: TGTGCCAGCAGTAGCGGGACTAGCGGGGGAAGAACAGATACGCAGTATTTT. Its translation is CASSSGTSGGRTDTQYF.

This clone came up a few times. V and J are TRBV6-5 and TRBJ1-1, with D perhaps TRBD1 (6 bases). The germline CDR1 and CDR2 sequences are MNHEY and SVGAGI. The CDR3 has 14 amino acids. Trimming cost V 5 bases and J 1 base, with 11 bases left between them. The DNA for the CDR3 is TGTGCCAGCAGTGTCGACAGGAAGAACACTGAAGCTTTCTTT. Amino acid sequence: CASSVDRKNTEAFF.

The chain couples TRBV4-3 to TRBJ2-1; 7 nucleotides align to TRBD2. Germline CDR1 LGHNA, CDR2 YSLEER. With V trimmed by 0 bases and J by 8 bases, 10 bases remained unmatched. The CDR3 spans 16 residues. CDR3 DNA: TGCGCCAGCAGCCAAGACCCTCCGGGGGGTGGCGATGAGCAGTTCTTC. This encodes CASSQDPPGGGDEQFF.

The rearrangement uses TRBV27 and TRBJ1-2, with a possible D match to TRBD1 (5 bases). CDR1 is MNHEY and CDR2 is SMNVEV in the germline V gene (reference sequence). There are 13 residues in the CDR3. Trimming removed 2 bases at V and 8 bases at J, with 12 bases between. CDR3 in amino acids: CASSLGGGGGYTF. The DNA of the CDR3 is TGTGCCAGCAGTTTAGGGGGAGGCGGGGGCTACACCTTC.

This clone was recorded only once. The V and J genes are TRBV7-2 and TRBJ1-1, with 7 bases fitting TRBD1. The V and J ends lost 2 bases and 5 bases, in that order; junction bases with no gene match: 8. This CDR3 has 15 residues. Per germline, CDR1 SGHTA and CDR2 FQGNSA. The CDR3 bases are TGTGCCAGCAGCTTAAAGCGAGGACAGGCTACTGAAGCTTTCTTT. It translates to CASSLKRGQATEAFF.

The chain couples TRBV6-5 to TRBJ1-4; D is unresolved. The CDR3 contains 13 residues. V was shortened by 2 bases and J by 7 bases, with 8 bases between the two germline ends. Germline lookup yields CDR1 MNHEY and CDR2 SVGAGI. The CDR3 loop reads CASSYLNSEKLFF. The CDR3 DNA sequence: TGTGCCAGCAGTTACCTGAATAGTGAAAAACTGTTTTTT.